These T cell receptor beta chains were read from a single sample in a study of CD8+CD57+ T cells in acquired aplastic anemia. TCRdb redid the calling of the reads with MiXCR, one entry per CDR3 protein. The sample records hundreds of thousands of distinct CDR3 sequences, about two thirds being singletons. Sequenced material: sorted CD4+, CD8+, or CD8+CD57+ T cells (not recorded which) from PBMCs. The receptors stem from a human donor in good health, serving as a control. Each CDR3 is given with its conserved first and last residue. D genes are given only for firm matches. Where a row states a size, it is once, few, many or the class of an expanded clone; other rows omit it.

clone size	D gene	V gene	J gene	CDR3 protein	CDR3 DNA
-	-	TRBV5-1	TRBJ1-2	CASSHGGGGTNYGYTF	TGTGCCAGCAGCCACGGGGGGGGAGGGACTAACTATGGCTACACCTTC
few	-	TRBV29-1	TRBJ1-2	CSVVIAGRGYTF	TGCAGCGTTGTGATAGCCGGGCGTGGCTACACCTTC
-	-	TRBV7-6	TRBJ1-5	CASSLGDNVNQPQHF	TGTGCCAGCAGCTTAGGAGACAACGTCAATCAGCCCCAGCATTTT
-	-	TRBV29-1	TRBJ2-7	CSVRADSYEQYF	TGCAGCGTTCGGGCTGACTCCTACGAGCAGTACTTC
-	-	TRBV9	TRBJ1-5	CASSVLRNRTQHF	TGTGCCAGCAGCGTCCTGCGCAATCGGACCCAGCATTTT
-	TRBD1	TRBV25-1	TRBJ1-5	CASSLNPRRTGPGQPQHF	TGTGCCAGCAGCCTAAATCCCCGGCGGACAGGCCCTGGCCAGCCCCAGCATTTT
once	-	TRBV2	TRBJ2-7	CASGDGVGEEQYF	TGCGCCAGCGGCGACGGGGTGGGCGAGGAGCAGTACTTC
-	-	TRBV30	TRBJ1-2	CAWSVDRRDGYTF	TGTGCCTGGAGTGTCGACAGGAGGGATGGCTACACCTTC
-	-	TRBV7-2	TRBJ1-6	CASSLWTVLSYPQHF	TGTGCCAGCAGCTTATGGACAGTTCTCTCCTACCCCCAGCACTTT
-	TRBD1	TRBV5-1	TRBJ1-1	CASSSNLAGGTEAFF	TGCGCCAGCAGCTCTAACCTGGCAGGGGGCACTGAAGCTTTCTTT
-	-	TRBV24-1	TRBJ1-4	CATSEQHQHRKLFF	TGTGCCACCAGCGAACAGCACCAGCATCGAAAACTGTTTTTT
many	TRBD1	TRBV5-1	TRBJ1-1	CASSGPTGRSTEAFF	TGCGCCAGCAGCGGTCCGACAGGGCGGAGTACTGAAGCTTTCTTT
-	-	TRBV27	TRBJ1-2	CASSSQSGGPISF	TGTGCCAGCAGTTCACAGAGCGGGGGGCCTATCTCCTTC
-	TRBD1	TRBV19	TRBJ1-2	CASTGQGANYGYTF	TGTGCCAGCACCGGACAGGGAGCTAACTATGGCTACACCTTC
many	TRBD1	TRBV7-8	TRBJ2-4	CASSPRDSNTNIQYF	TGTGCCAGCAGCCCTCGGGACAGCAATACAAACATTCAGTACTTC
-	-	TRBV7-2	TRBJ2-1	CATSTDRASTNEQFF	TGTGCCACCAGCACCGATAGGGCCTCGACCAATGAGCAGTTCTTC
few	-	TRBV11-2	TRBJ2-1	CASSLRGDSSYNEQFF	TGTGCCAGCAGCTTAAGAGGGGATAGTTCCTACAATGAGCAGTTCTTC
-	-	TRBV7-2	TRBJ2-5	CASSRDTVEQYFWF	TGTGCCAGTAGCCGGGACACGGTCGAGCAGTACTTCTGGTTC
-	-	TRBV2	TRBJ1-2	CASRQAYGYSF	TGTGCCAGCAGACAGGCGTATGGCTACTCCTTC
-	-	TRBV20-1	TRBJ2-6	CSARVVTRSGANVLTF	TGCAGTGCTAGAGTCGTAACGCGCTCTGGGGCCAACGTCCTGACTTTC
-	TRBD2	TRBV20-1	TRBJ2-3	CSARSTSGNDTQYF	TGCAGTGCTAGGTCCACTAGCGGAAACGATACGCAGTATTTT
many	TRBD1	TRBV7-2	TRBJ2-1	CASSKDRGYSNEQFF	TGTGCCAGCAGCAAGGACAGGGGATACTCCAATGAGCAGTTCTTC
few	TRBD2	TRBV5-4	TRBJ2-7	CASSSGTSGGTALLCEQYF	TGTGCCAGCAGTTCCGGGACTAGCGGGGGGACGGCTTTGTTATGCGAGCAGTACTTC
-	-	TRBV10-3	TRBJ1-1	CAISESETGTEAFF	TGTGCCATCAGTGAGTCAGAGACTGGCACTGAAGCTTTCTTT
-	TRBD1	TRBV7-9	TRBJ1-2	CAGQADSYTF	TGTGCCGGACAGGCAGATTCCTACACCTTC
-	-	TRBV7-3	TRBJ1-3	CASSYGKGYSGNTIYF	TGTGCCAGCAGCTACGGTAAGGGTTACTCTGGAAACACCATATATTTT
-	TRBD1	TRBV7-3	TRBJ2-1	CASSFGDTRQGNDQFF	TGTGCCAGCAGCTTTGGGGATACGAGACAGGGGAACGATCAGTTCTTC
many	-	TRBV5-1	TRBJ1-4	CASREGLGLNSGANEKLFF	TGCGCCAGCAGGGAGGGTCTTGGACTAAATAGTGGGGCGAATGAAAAACTGTTTTTT
-	TRBD1	TRBV10-3	TRBJ1-2	CASGQGHYGYTF	TGTGCCTCGGGACAGGGACACTATGGCTACACCTTC
-	TRBD1	TRBV2	TRBJ2-5	CARTGTGQETQYF	TGTGCCAGGACTGGGACAGGACAAGAGACCCAGTACTTC
-	-	TRBV6-1	TRBJ2-2	CASSELFF	TGTGCCAGCAGTGAGCTGTTTTTT
many	TRBD1	TRBV6-6	TRBJ1-1	CAVRPGQGDMNTEAFF	TGTGCCGTTCGACCGGGACAGGGAGACATGAACACTGAAGCTTTCTTT
-	TRBD1	TRBV7-2	TRBJ1-5	CASSFGDRGTYEQQHF	TGTGCCAGCAGCTTCGGGGACAGGGGCACCTACGAGCAGCAGCATTTT
-	-	TRBV7-2	TRBJ1-6	CASSLVGQGVLHF	TGTGCCAGCAGCTTAGTGGGACAAGGGGTCCTCCACTTT
-	-	TRBV7-2	TRBJ2-6	CASSRGQVGGNKQTF	TGTGCCAGCAGCCGGGGGCAAGTAGGGGGGAACAAACAGACTTTC